This T cell receptor (beta chain) was retrieved from a study of identical twins. The study, taken as a whole, reports: Cord blood beta clonotypes that were abundant carried fewer insertions, and memory repertoires showed no such trend. For monozygotic twins, models underestimated out-of-frame TCR alpha sharing. Those out-of-frame alpha sequences shared by twins showed an excess of low generation probability.

In TCRdb, the 5' RACE reads were re-called with MiXCR into one record per CDR3 protein. The data show around 490,000 distinct CDR3 sequences, with roughly 15% seen just once and about 0.4% held by the top ten. The trim removed 8 bases at V and 0 bases at J, leaving 15 bases unmatched. Germline V gene lookup returns CDR1 ENHRY and CDR2 SYGVKD. The CDR3 extends over 18 amino acids. This clonotype was recorded a few times. Its target is not known. These data were also reused for a study on yellow fever vaccine responses in identical twins.

The receptor was derived from a woman aged 18-35 years in good health. Material: CD4+ T cells sorted from blood. V usage is TRBV10-3 and J usage is TRBJ2-1; 8 positions agree with TRBD2. The CDR3 here is CAIPSEGSGVYSYNEQFF. CDR3 in DNA: TGTGCCATCCCCTCGGAGGGTAGCGGGGTCTACTCCTACAATGAGCAGTTCTTC.